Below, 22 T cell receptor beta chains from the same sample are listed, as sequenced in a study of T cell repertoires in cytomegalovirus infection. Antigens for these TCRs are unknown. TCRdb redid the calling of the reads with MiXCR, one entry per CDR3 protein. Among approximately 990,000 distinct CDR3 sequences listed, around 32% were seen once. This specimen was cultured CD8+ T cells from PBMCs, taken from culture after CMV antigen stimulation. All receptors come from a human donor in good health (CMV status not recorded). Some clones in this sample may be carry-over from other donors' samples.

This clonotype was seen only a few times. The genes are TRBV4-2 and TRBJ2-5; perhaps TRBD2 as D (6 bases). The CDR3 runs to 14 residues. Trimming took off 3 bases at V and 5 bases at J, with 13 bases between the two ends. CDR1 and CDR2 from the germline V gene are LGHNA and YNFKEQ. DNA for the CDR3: TGTGCCAGCAGCCATTGGGGGGAGGAGGAGACCCAGTACTTC. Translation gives CASSHWGEEETQYF.

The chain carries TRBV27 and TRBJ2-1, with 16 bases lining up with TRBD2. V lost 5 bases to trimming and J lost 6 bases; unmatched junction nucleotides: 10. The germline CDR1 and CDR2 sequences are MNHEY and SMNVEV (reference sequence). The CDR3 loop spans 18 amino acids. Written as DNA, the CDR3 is TGTGCCAGCAGTCACCCGGGACTAGCGGGGGGGCCGTCCAATGAGCAGTTCTTC. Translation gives CASSHPGLAGGPSNEQFF.

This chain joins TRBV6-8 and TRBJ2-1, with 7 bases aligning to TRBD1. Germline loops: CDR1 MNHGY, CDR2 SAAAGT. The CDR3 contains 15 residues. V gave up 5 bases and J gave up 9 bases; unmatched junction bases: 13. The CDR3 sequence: CASSPSPGGRREQFF. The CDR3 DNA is TGTGCCAGCAGTCCCTCACCAGGGGGTAGGCGTGAGCAGTTCTTC.

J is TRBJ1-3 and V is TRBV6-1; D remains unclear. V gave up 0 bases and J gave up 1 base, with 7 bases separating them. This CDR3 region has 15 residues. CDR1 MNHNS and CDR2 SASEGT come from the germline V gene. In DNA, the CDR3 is TGTGCCAGCAGTGAAGCTGTGATATCTGGAAACACCATATATTTT. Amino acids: CASSEAVISGNTIYF.

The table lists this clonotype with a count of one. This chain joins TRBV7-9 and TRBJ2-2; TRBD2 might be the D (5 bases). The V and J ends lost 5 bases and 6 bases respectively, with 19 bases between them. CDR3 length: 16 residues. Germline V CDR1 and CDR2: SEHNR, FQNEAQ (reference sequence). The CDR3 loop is CASSPIREEGPGELFF. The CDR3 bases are TGTGCCAGCAGCCCAATTCGGGAAGAAGGGCCCGGGGAGCTGTTTTTT. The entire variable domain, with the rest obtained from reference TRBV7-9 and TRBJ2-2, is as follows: DTGVSQNPRHKITKRGQNVTFRCDPISEHNRLYWYRQTLGQGPEFLTYFQNEAQLEKSRLLSDRFSAERPKGSFSTLEIQRTEQGDSAMYLCASSPIREEGPGELFFGEGSRLTVL.

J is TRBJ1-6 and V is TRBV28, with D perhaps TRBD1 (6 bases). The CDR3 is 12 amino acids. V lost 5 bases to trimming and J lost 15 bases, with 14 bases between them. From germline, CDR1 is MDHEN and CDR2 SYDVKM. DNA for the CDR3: TGTGCCAGCAGTCCTATGACAGGATACCTCCACTTT. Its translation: CASSPMTGYLHF.

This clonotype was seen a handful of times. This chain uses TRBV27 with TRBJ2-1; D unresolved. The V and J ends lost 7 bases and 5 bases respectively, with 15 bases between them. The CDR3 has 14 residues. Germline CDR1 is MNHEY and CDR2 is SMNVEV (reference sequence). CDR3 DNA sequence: TGTGCCAGCACTCGAGGCGGAACAAACAATGAGCAGTTCTTC. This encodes CASTRGGTNNEQFF.

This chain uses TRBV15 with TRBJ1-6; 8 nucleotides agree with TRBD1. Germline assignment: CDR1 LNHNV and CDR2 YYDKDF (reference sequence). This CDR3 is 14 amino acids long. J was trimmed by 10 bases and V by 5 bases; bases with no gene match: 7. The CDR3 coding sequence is TGTGCCACCAGCGGACGGACAGGGCGATCACCCCTCCACTTT. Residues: CATSGRTGRSPLHF.

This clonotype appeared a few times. CDR3 loop: CASGPRQGPREQYF. The CDR3 nucleotides are TGTGCTAGTGGTCCACGCCAGGGCCCTCGTGAGCAGTACTTC. The chain uses TRBV12-5 and TRBJ2-7; the D gene is possibly TRBD1 (5 bases). The V gene lost 5 bases and the J gene lost 7 bases, with 18 bases spanning the gap. The CDR3 loop spans 14 amino acids. CDR1 LGHNT and CDR2 FRNRAP come from the germline V gene.

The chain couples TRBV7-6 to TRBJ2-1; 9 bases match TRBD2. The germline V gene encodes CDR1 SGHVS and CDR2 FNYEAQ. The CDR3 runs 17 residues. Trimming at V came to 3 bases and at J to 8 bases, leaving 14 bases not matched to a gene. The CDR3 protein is CASSFYPSGEDLDEQFF. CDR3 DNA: TGTGCCAGCAGCTTTTACCCTAGCGGGGAAGACCTCGATGAGCAGTTCTTC.

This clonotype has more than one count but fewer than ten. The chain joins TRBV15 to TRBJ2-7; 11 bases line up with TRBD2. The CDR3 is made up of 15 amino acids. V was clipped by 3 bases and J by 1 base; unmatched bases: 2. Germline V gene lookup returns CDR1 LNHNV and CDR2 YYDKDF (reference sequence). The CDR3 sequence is CATSRGLAASYEQYV. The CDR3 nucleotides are TGTGCCACCAGCAGGGGACTAGCGGCGTCCTACGAGCAGTACGTC.

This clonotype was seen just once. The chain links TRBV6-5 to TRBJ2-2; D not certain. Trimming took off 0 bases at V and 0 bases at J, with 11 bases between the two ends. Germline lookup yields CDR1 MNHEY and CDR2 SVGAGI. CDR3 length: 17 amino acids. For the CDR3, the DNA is TGTGCCAGCAGTTACTCTTGGGCTGCTCCGAACACCGGGGAGCTGTTTTTT. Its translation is CASSYSWAAPNTGELFF.

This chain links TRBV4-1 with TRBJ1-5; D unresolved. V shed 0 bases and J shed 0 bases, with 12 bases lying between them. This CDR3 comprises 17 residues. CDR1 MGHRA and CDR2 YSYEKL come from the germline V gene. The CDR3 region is CASSQDRETYSNQPQHF. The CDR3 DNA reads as TGCGCCAGCAGCCAAGATCGGGAGACTTATAGCAATCAGCCCCAGCATTTT.

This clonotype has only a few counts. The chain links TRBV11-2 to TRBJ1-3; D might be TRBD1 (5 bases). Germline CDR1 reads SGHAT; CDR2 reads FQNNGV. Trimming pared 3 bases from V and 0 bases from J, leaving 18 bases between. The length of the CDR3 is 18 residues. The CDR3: CASSFTDRQRTSGNTIYF. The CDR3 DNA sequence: TGTGCCAGCAGCTTCACAGATCGACAGAGGACCTCTGGAAACACCATATATTTT.

The CDR3 region is CASSTSGRGEETQYF. The CDR3 coding sequence is TGTGCCAGCAGTACTTCTGGGCGGGGGGAAGAGACCCAGTACTTC. This chain joins TRBV12-3 or TRBV12-4 and TRBJ2-5, with 8 bases fitting TRBD2. V dropped 5 bases and J dropped 3; count of bases not matched to a gene: 8. This CDR3 region has 15 residues.

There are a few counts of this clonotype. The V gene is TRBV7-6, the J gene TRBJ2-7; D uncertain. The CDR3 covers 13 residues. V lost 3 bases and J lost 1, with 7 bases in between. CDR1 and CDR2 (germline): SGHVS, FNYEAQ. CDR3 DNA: TGTGCCAGCAGCTTCGAGGATTCCTACGAGCAGTACTTC. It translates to CASSFEDSYEQYF.

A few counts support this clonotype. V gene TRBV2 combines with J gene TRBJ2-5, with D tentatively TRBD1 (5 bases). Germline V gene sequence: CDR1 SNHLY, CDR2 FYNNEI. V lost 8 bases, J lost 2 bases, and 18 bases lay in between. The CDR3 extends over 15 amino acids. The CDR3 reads CASPEEGGAQETQYF. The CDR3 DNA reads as TGTGCCAGCCCTGAGGAAGGTGGGGCACAAGAGACCCAGTACTTC.

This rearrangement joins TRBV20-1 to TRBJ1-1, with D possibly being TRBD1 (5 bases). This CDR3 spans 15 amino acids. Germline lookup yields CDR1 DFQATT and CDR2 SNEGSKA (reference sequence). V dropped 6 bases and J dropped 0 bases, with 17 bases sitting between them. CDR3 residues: CSAPRGGGVNTEAFF. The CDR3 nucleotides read TGCAGTGCCCCCCGGGGGGGGGGGGTGAACACTGAAGCTTTCTTT.

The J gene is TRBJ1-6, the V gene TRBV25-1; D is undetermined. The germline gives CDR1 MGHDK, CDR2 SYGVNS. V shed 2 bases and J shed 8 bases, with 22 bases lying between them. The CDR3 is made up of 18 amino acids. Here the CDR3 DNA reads TGTGCCAGCAGTGAAAGTATAGGAGAGACCAGTAATTATTCACCCCTCCACTTT. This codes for CASSESIGETSNYSPLHF. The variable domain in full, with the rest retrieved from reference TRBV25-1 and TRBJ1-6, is EADIYQTPRYLVIGTGKKITLECSQTMGHDKMYWYQQDPGMELHLIHYSYGVNSTEKGDLSSESTVSRIRTEHFPLTLESARPSHTSQYLCASSESIGETSNYSPLHFGNGTRLTVT.

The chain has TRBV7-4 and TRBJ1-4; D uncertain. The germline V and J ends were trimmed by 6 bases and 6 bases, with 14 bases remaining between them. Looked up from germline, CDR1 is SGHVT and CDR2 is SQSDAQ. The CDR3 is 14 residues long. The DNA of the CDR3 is TGTGCCAGCAGTTACACTATTCAAGATGAAAAACTGTTTTTT. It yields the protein CASSYTIQDEKLFF.

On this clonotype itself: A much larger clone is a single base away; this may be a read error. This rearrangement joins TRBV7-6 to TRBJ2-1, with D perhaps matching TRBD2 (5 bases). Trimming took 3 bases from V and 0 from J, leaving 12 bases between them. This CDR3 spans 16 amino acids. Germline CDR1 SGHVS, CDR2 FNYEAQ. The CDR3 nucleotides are TGTGCCAGCAGCTTTAAGACGGGGAGCTCCTACAATGAGCAGTTCTTC. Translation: CASSFKTGSSYNEQFF.

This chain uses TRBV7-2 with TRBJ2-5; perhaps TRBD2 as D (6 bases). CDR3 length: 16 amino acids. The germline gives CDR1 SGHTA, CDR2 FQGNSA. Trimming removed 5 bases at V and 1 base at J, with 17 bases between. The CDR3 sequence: CASSPSLALIQETQYF. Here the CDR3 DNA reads TGTGCCAGCAGCCCGAGCCTAGCGTTGATCCAAGAGACCCAGTACTTC.